The 14 T cell receptor beta chains in this list originate from one sample, sequenced in a study of breast tumors, draining lymph nodes, adjacent tissues. Breast cancer patients provided tissue from their axillary draining lymph nodes. TCRdb itself ran the multiplex PCR reads through MiXCR, one entry per CDR3 protein. The sample has about 180,000 distinct CDR3 sequences; roughly 30% are singletons. The specimen sequenced was axillary lymph node tissue. These receptors came from a female donor with breast cancer. Some clones in this sample may be carry-over from other donors' samples.

This clonotype was observed a few times. The gene calls are TRBV6-4 and TRBJ1-2; tentatively, D is TRBD1 (6 bases). The CDR3 consists of 15 residues. The germline V gene has CDR1 MRHNA and CDR2 SNTAGT. The V gene lost 6 bases and the J gene lost 4 bases, with 18 bases spanning the gap. CDR3 sequence: CASSPTAGQVYGYTF. The CDR3 DNA reads as TGTGCCAGCAGCCCGACCGCGGGACAAGTCTATGGCTACACCTTC.

This clonotype was observed a handful of times. Being one base from a much bigger clone, this may be a read error. This chain connects TRBV7-2 to TRBJ2-7; the match to TRBD2 covers 10 bases. The CDR3 runs 15 residues. In germline, CDR1 is SGHTA, CDR2 FQGNSA. The chain's CDR3 is CASSGGLAFSYEQHF. Written as DNA, the CDR3 is TGTGCCAGCAGCGGGGGACTAGCGTTCTCCTACGAGCAGCACTTC. Variable domain in full (rest from reference TRBV7-2 and TRBJ2-7): GAGVSQSPSNKVTEKGKDVELRCDPISGHTALYWYRQSLGQGLEFLIYFQGNSAPDKSGLPSDRFSAERTGGSVSTLTIQRTQQEDSAVYLCASSGGLAFSYEQHFGPGTRLTVT.

V and J are TRBV10-2 and TRBJ1-6, with D perhaps matching TRBD1 (5 bases). V lost 8 bases to trimming and J lost 7 bases, with 36 bases between them. The CDR3 has 21 residues. The germline V gene encodes CDR1 WSHSY and CDR2 SAAADI. CDR3 amino acids: CASGAGTSRVGDLKRNSPLHF. The DNA of the CDR3 is TGCGCCAGCGGCGCCGGGACTAGCCGCGTAGGAGACCTCAAGCGGAATTCACCCCTCCACTTT.

A remark on this clonotype: One end of the junction varies from germline; a read error may be responsible. CDR3 amino acids: CASSHSPGSGELFF. The CDR3 DNA reads as TGTGCCAGCAGTCACTCTCCCGGGTCGGGGGAGCTGTTTTTT. The chain employs TRBV6-5 and TRBJ2-2, with D hard to call. CDR1 and CDR2 (germline): MNHEY, SVGAGI. The CDR3 covers 14 residues.

This clonotype has a count of ten or more. The chain joins TRBV10-2 to TRBJ2-1; no definite D call. V gave up 1 base and J gave up 4 bases, with 8 bases separating them. Germline V gene lookup returns CDR1 WSHSY and CDR2 SAAADI. The CDR3 runs 14 residues. The CDR3 nucleotides are TGCGCCAGCAGTGAGTGGGTAGAGTACAATGAGCAGTTCTTC. Its protein is CASSEWVEYNEQFF.

Turning to this clonotype: At one boundary the junction diverges from the germline segment, which might be a read error. Here the CDR3 reads CASSHSQEAYEQYF. CDR3 coding DNA: TGTGCCAGCAGTCACTCACAGGAGGCTTACGAGCAGTACTTC. The chain uses TRBV6-5 and TRBJ2-7; D might be TRBD1 or TRBD2, each matching 5 bases. The germline gives CDR1 MNHEY, CDR2 SVGAGI. The CDR3 spans 14 residues.

The table lists this clonotype with many counts. The CDR3 sequence is CASSPHEGQAYEQYF. The CDR3, as DNA: TGTGCCAGCAGCCCCCACGAGGGGCAGGCCTACGAGCAGTACTTC. The J gene is TRBJ2-7, the V gene TRBV7-2, with D perhaps given as TRBD1 or TRBD2 (5 bases each). Trimming removed 5 bases from V and 2 bases from J, with 16 bases in between. The CDR3 consists of 15 residues. The germline gives CDR1 SGHTA, CDR2 FQGNSA.

The genes are TRBV27 and TRBJ2-5; D remains ambiguous. The germline gives CDR1 MNHEY, CDR2 SMNVEV (reference sequence). V was pared by 2 bases and J by 1 base, with 11 bases between. The CDR3 has 15 amino acids. CDR3 sequence reads: CASSLGQKSQETQYF. The CDR3 region has the DNA TGTGCCAGCAGTTTAGGTCAGAAATCCCAAGAGACCCAGTACTTC.

This clonotype has a count of ten or more. The genes are TRBV19 and TRBJ1-6; 9 bases match TRBD1. The CDR3 has 19 amino acids. Germline V gene data show CDR1 as LNHDA and CDR2 as SQIVND (reference sequence). V was clipped by 6 bases and J by 6 bases; unmatched bases: 18. The CDR3 DNA sequence: TGTGCCAGTAGGACCTCCTGGGGGACAGGGCAGGAGGGTAATTCACCCCTCCACTTT. This encodes CASRTSWGTGQEGNSPLHF. Together with reference TRBV19 and TRBJ1-6, the CDR3 gives the full variable domain: DGGITQSPKYLFRKEGQNVTLSCEQNLNHDAMYWYRQDPGQGLRLIYYSQIVNDFQKGDIAEGYSVSREKKESFPLTVTSAQKNPTAFYLCASRTSWGTGQEGNSPLHFGNGTRLTVT.

Concerning this clonotype: It is unclear where the CDR3 begins or ends on the DNA, so no DNA is shown, and the CDR3 is as TCRdb lists it. The gene calls are TRBV2 and TRBJ1-6; the D call TRBD1 from the table was never checked on the DNA. Termini included, the CDR3 measures 23 amino acids. Germline values: CDR1 SNHLY, CDR2 FYNNEI. The CDR3 here is CASSVLSYGYTFGSGTVNSPLHF.

This clonotype was seen ten or more times. The genes are TRBV30 and TRBJ1-5; TRBD1 matches at 9 bases. Germline CDR1 GTSNPN, CDR2 SVGIG (reference sequence). V lost 2 bases, J lost 5 bases, and 7 bases stayed unmatched. The CDR3 is 15 amino acids. The CDR3 region is CAWSSGQGPHQPQHF. CDR3 coding DNA: TGTGCCTGGAGTTCAGGACAGGGGCCTCATCAGCCCCAGCATTTT.

This clonotype was picked up one time. This sequence may be a read error, since a much larger clone differs from it by one base. The conserved phenylalanine or tryptophan normally closing the CDR3 is absent here, so this likely arose from a read error. V gene TRBV7-8 combines with J gene TRBJ2-5; no definite D call. Germline CDR1 and CDR2: SGHVS and FQNEAQ. This CDR3 is 15 amino acids long. V lost 0 bases to trimming and J lost 2 bases, with 10 bases between them. Here the CDR3 DNA reads TGTGCCAGCAGCTTAGCCGAAGGCCGTCAAGAGACCCAGTACCTC. Encoded protein: CASSLAEGRQETQYL.

This clonotype was detected ten times or more. The CDR3 loop is CASSVVAGRYNEQFF. Here the CDR3 DNA reads TGTGCCAGCAGCGTAGTAGCGGGGCGCTACAATGAGCAGTTCTTC. The chain has TRBV9 and TRBJ2-1; 8 nucleotides agree with TRBD2. Unmatched junction bases numbered 2, after V lost 0 bases and J lost 3 bases. This CDR3 is built from 15 residues. CDR1 and CDR2 from the germline V gene are SGDLS and YYNGEE.

This clonotype was recorded many times. One end of the junction is discordant with germline, which a read error may explain. The chain employs TRBV11-2 and TRBJ1-2; D may be TRBD1 (5 bases). Germline V lookup: CDR1 SGHAT, CDR2 FQNNGV. This CDR3 comprises 12 residues. CDR3 sequence reads: CASSLSGDSFAF. Here the CDR3 DNA reads TGTGCCAGCAGCTTATCCGGCGACAGTTTTGCCTTC.